This TCR beta chain originates from a study of technical replicates of blood from a handful of donors. Produced via immunoSEQ multiplex PCR; TCRdb's table is partial and in-frame only. The sample has some 62,000 clones, 70% to 90% seen once; the top ten hold less than 6.5%. This CDR3 contains 13 residues. The germline V gene has CDR1 MNHNS and CDR2 SASEGT. V was shortened by 7 bases and J by 7 bases, with 16 bases between the two germline ends. Sample: PBMCs. This receptor was obtained from a human donor in good health. Some clones in this sample may be carry-over from other donors' samples. The gene calls are TRBV6-1 and TRBJ1-1; the D gene is possibly TRBD1 (6 bases). The CDR3 here is CASKSDSLGEAFF. In DNA form, the CDR3 reads TGTGCCAGCAAATCGGACAGCTTGGGTGAAGCTTTCTTT.